A single sample is the source of the 24 T cell receptor beta chains below, sequenced in a study of blood T cell repertoires in COVID-19. Profiled with immunoSEQ multiplex PCR; TCRdb holds only in-frame clones, not every one. The repertoire holds about 160,000 clones, with around 83% as singletons. Material: peripheral blood. These receptors were taken from a man in his forties with acute or convalescent COVID-19.

This chain connects TRBV27 to TRBJ1-4, with D possibly being TRBD1 (5 bases). CDR1 and CDR2 (germline): MNHEY, SMNVEV (reference sequence). V was pared by 8 bases and J by 6 bases, with 16 bases between. The CDR3 runs 14 residues. The CDR3 loop is CASGRPGWDEKLFF. CDR3 sequence (DNA): TGTGCCAGCGGGCGCCCAGGGTGGGATGAAAAACTGTTTTTT.

The rearrangement joins TRBV25-1 to TRBJ1-2; no reliable D call. The germline V gene has CDR1 MGHDK and CDR2 SYGVNS. The V end was cut by 6 bases, the J end by 2 bases, with 4 bases between. The CDR3 runs 11 residues. DNA of the CDR3: TGTGCCAGCAGCGAGAACTATGGCTACACCTTC. Encoded protein: CASSENYGYTF.

Only a few counts were recorded for this clone. The chain uses TRBV27 and TRBJ1-1; no clear D gene. The CDR3 has 13 residues. Deletions cut 5 bases from V and 3 bases from J, with 10 bases between. From germline, CDR1 is MNHEY and CDR2 SMNVEV (reference sequence). CDR3 amino acids: CASSANRYTEAFF. The CDR3 DNA sequence: TGTGCCAGCAGTGCGAACAGATACACTGAAGCTTTCTTT.

This clone was seen more than once but under ten times. This rearrangement joins TRBV11-2 to TRBJ2-5; 8 bases are shared with TRBD2. Germline lookup yields CDR1 SGHAT and CDR2 FQNNGV. There are 15 residues in the CDR3. Trimming at V came to 6 bases and at J to 2 bases, leaving 8 bases not matched to a gene. The CDR3: CASRSLRGDQETQYF. In nucleotides, the CDR3 is TGTGCCAGCAGGTCGCTGCGGGGGGATCAAGAGACCCAGTACTTC.

This chain uses TRBV30 with TRBJ2-7; D uncertain. The germline V and J ends were trimmed by 1 base and 0 bases, with 13 bases remaining between them. The CDR3 runs 15 residues. Germline V gives CDR1 GTSNPN, CDR2 SVGIG (reference sequence). The CDR3 region is CAWSARPTPSYEQYF. CDR3 sequence (DNA): TGTGCCTGGAGTGCGCGGCCGACCCCCTCCTACGAGCAGTACTTC.

The chain has TRBV4-3 and TRBJ1-6; 10 nucleotides agree with TRBD1. The CDR3 runs 21 residues. From germline, CDR1 is LGHNA and CDR2 YSLEER. Trimming at V came to 1 base and at J to 0 bases, leaving 12 bases not matched to a gene. The CDR3 loop reads CASSQAGGDRGLSSYNSPLHF. The CDR3 DNA follows: TGCGCCAGCAGCCAAGCCGGGGGGGACAGGGGTCTTAGCTCCTATAATTCACCCCTCCACTTT.

A word on this clone: The sample carries other DNA sequences with the same CDR3. The genes are TRBV12-3 or TRBV12-4 and TRBJ1-1; D is uncertain. V was shortened by 3 bases and J by 1 base, with 6 bases between the two germline ends. This CDR3 region has 13 residues. The CDR3 sequence: CASSFGRNTEAFF. As DNA, the CDR3 is TGTGCCAGCAGTTTTGGGAGGAACACTGAAGCTTTCTTT.

V usage is TRBV19 and J usage is TRBJ1-1; 9 bases map to TRBD1. The CDR3 consists of 18 residues. Germline CDR1 LNHDA, CDR2 SQIVND (reference sequence). J was trimmed by 7 bases and V by 3 bases; bases with no gene match: 18. This chain's CDR3 is CASSMIWGQGRGGSEAFF. CDR3 bases: TGTGCCAGTAGTATGATATGGGGACAGGGACGTGGAGGTAGTGAAGCTTTCTTT.

This rearrangement joins TRBV5-1 to TRBJ2-1; TRBD2 agrees at 7 bases. V shed 0 bases and J 2 bases; nucleotides not matched to a gene: 2. The V gene's germline CDR1 is SGHRS and CDR2 YFSETQ. The CDR3 extends over 15 amino acids. The DNA of the CDR3 is TGCGCCAGCAGCTTGGGTAGCGGGCCCTACAATGAGCAGTTCTTC. Encoded protein: CASSLGSGPYNEQFF.

A remark on this clone: Other DNA sequences in the same sample also yield this CDR3. This sequence joins TRBV27 and TRBJ1-2, with 8 positions matching TRBD1. The V and J ends lost 5 bases and 8 bases, in that order; junction bases with no gene match: 4. CDR1 is MNHEY and CDR2 is SMNVEV in the germline V gene (reference sequence). CDR3 size: 12 residues. The chain's CDR3 is CASSETGVGYTF. CDR3 nucleotide sequence: TGTGCCAGCAGTGAGACAGGGGTCGGCTACACCTTC.

This chain links TRBV19 with TRBJ2-3, with 7 bases matching TRBD1. Trimming removed 6 bases from V and 4 bases from J; junction bases left unmatched: 13. The CDR3 contains 16 residues. From germline, CDR1 is LNHDA and CDR2 SQIVND (reference sequence). This chain's CDR3 is CASRPWWDSRSDTQYF. Written as DNA, the CDR3 is TGTGCCAGTAGACCGTGGTGGGACAGTAGGTCAGATACGCAGTATTTT.

V gene TRBV5-1 combines with J gene TRBJ1-6; perhaps TRBD1 as D (5 bases). The CDR3 spans 15 residues. V was pared by 4 bases and J by 8 bases, with 16 bases between. Germline V CDR1 and CDR2: SGHRS, YFSETQ. CDR3 coding DNA: TGCGCCAGCAGCGCGGGACTCCAGGGAGATTCACCCCTCCACTTT. Encoded protein: CASSAGLQGDSPLHF.

This rearrangement joins TRBV2 to TRBJ1-4; D call uncertain. CDR3 size: 14 residues. With 6 bases removed from V and 0 bases from J, the gap between germline ends came to 8 bases. Germline CDR1 and CDR2: SNHLY and FYNNEI. The CDR3 spells CASRLLATNEKLFF. CDR3 bases: TGTGCCAGCAGGTTACTGGCAACTAATGAAAAACTGTTTTTT. The full variable domain, rest sourced from reference TRBV2 and TRBJ1-4, is EPEVTQTPSHQVTQMGQEVILRCVPISNHLYFYWYRQILGQKVEFLVSFYNNEISEKSEIFDDQFSVERPDGSNFTLKIRSTKLEDSAMYFCASRLLATNEKLFFGSGTQLSVL.

The CDR3 DNA sequence: TGTGCCAGCAGCTTGGTACAGAGCTCCTACAATGAGCAGTTCTTC. Translating it yields CASSLVQSSYNEQFF. This chain uses TRBV5-6 with TRBJ2-1; D gene ambiguous. CDR1 and CDR2 (germline): SGHDT, YYEEEE. The CDR3 contains 15 residues. Trimming took off 0 bases at V and 0 bases at J, with 7 bases between the two ends.

The V and J genes are TRBV3-1 (or the pseudogene TRBV3-2) and TRBJ1-2; 8 bases align to TRBD1. In germline, CDR1 is LGHDT, CDR2 YNNKEL (reference sequence). V trimming: 0 bases; J trimming: 7 bases; junction bases outside the gene matches: 13. The CDR3 is made up of 17 amino acids. CDR3 DNA: TGTGCCAGCAGCCAAGAGGCAGGGGGCCGCAGATACGGTGGCTACACCTTC. Amino acids: CASSQEAGGRRYGGYTF.

The gene calls are TRBV7-2 and TRBJ2-1; a weak D match, TRBD2 (8 bases). Germline assignment: CDR1 SGHTA and CDR2 FQGNSA. V lost 5 bases and J 0 bases, leaving 17 bases between the germline ends. The CDR3 has 17 residues. The CDR3 region is CASSQRGRGASYNEQFF. The DNA for the CDR3 is TGTGCCAGCAGCCAGAGGGGGCGGGGGGCCTCCTACAATGAGCAGTTCTTC.

The chain carries TRBV2 and TRBJ2-1; 14 bases fit TRBD2. V lost 5 bases to trimming and J lost 7 bases; unmatched junction nucleotides: 4. Germline CDR1 and CDR2: SNHLY and FYNNEI. The CDR3 has 15 residues. The CDR3 bases are TGTGCCAGCAGTATGGGACTAGCGGGGGTGAATGAGCAGTTCTTC. The encoded protein is CASSMGLAGVNEQFF.

This clone was recorded only once. The rearrangement links TRBV30 to TRBJ2-7; 8 nucleotides agree with TRBD1. Germline CDR1 GTSNPN, CDR2 SVGIG (reference sequence). With 2 bases clipped from V and 6 bases from J, the junction kept 18 bases outside the gene matches. CDR3 length: 17 amino acids. CDR3 DNA sequence: TGTGCCTGGAGTAGCCCAATATGGAGGACAGGGTCTGGCGAGCAGTACTTC. Amino acids: CAWSSPIWRTGSGEQYF.

The chain joins TRBV5-4 to TRBJ2-5; TRBD1 matches at 11 bases. The CDR3 covers 16 residues. Germline V lookup: CDR1 SGHNT, CDR2 YYREEE (reference sequence). With V trimmed by 2 bases and J by 5 bases, 8 bases remained unmatched. CDR3 region: CASSFGQGAGGETQYF. The DNA for the CDR3 is TGTGCCAGCAGCTTTGGACAGGGGGCCGGTGGGGAGACCCAGTACTTC. Filled out from reference TRBV5-4 and TRBJ2-5, the complete variable domain reads ETGVTQSPTHLIKTRGQQVTLRCSSQSGHNTVSWYQQALGQGPQFIFQYYREEENGRGNFPPRFSGLQFPNYSSELNVNALELDDSALYLCASSFGQGAGGETQYFGPGTRLLVL.

The chain's CDR3 is CASSYAGTSGVETQYF. The CDR3 bases are TGTGCCAGCAGTTATGCCGGGACTAGCGGGGTTGAGACCCAGTACTTC. This rearrangement joins TRBV6-2 or TRBV6-3 to TRBJ2-5; TRBD2 matches 13 bases. Germline-derived CDR1 and CDR2 are MNHEY and SVGEGT. The V gene end was trimmed by 3 bases and the J gene end by 5 bases; junction bases not matched to a gene: 6. The CDR3 is made up of 16 amino acids.

The chain combines TRBV30 with TRBJ1-3, with a tentative D call TRBD1 (6 bases). CDR1 and CDR2 from the germline V gene are GTSNPN and SVGIG (reference sequence). Deletions cut 7 bases from V and 3 bases from J, with 16 bases between. The CDR3 length is 14 residues. CDR3: CASFRGARGNTIYF. The DNA for the CDR3 is TGTGCCTCCTTTCGGGGGGCGCGTGGAAACACCATATATTTT.

The chain is built from TRBV28 and TRBJ1-5; D ambiguous. V lost 5 bases to trimming and J lost 0 bases, with 11 bases between them. Germline V gene sequence: CDR1 MDHEN, CDR2 SYDVKM. There are 15 residues in the CDR3. In nucleotides, the CDR3 is TGTGCCAGCAGTAATCCAGGTCATAGCAATCAGCCCCAGCATTTT. Protein: CASSNPGHSNQPQHF.

V gene TRBV9 combines with J gene TRBJ1-2, with D possibly matching TRBD1 (6 bases). Germline CDR1 reads SGDLS; CDR2 reads YYNGEE. V dropped 0 bases and J dropped 4 bases, with 16 bases sitting between them. The CDR3 totals 16 residues. CDR3 in amino acids: CASSVATNRAGYGYTF. The DNA of the CDR3 is TGTGCCAGCAGCGTAGCCACCAACAGGGCGGGCTATGGCTACACCTTC.

The chain's CDR3 is CASSPGPGQATQSTYEQYF. The DNA of the CDR3 is TGTGCCAGCTCACCAGGTCCGGGACAGGCGACCCAATCAACCTACGAGCAGTACTTC. The J gene is TRBJ2-7, the V gene TRBV18; 8 bases are a match to TRBD1. The germline gives CDR1 KGHSH, CDR2 LQKENI. After removal of 2 bases from V and 2 bases from J, the junction contained 17 bases not matched to a gene. The CDR3 consists of 19 residues.